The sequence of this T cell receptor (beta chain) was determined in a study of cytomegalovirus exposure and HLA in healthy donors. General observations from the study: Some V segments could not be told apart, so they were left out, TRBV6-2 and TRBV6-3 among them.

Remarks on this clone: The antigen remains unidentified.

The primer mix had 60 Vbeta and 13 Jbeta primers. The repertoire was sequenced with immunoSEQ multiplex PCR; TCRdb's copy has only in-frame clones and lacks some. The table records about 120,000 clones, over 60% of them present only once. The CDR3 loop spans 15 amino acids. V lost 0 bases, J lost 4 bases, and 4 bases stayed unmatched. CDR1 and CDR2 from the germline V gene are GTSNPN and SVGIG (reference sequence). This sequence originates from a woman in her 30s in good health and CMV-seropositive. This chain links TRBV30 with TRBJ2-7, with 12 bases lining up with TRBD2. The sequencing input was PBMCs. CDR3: CAWSVTSGGFYEQYF. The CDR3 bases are TGTGCCTGGAGTGTCACTAGCGGGGGGTTTTACGAGCAGTACTTC.